The clone carrying this TCR beta chain was recorded a few times. These data belong to a study of neoadjuvant anti-PD-1 for oral cavity cancer. About the study: Non-progressing patients received a fourth nivolumab dose near day 43, then surgery on days 50-56.

Patients had newly diagnosed, untreated stage II-IVA oral cavity squamous cell carcinoma. Cohort: HPV-negative, locally advanced oral cavity squamous cell carcinoma patients. Six replicates per PBMC sample, mostly from about 500 ng of genomic DNA. The assay was immunoSEQ multiplex PCR, and TCRdb's table has in-frame clones only and misses some. The sample records 75,000 or so clones, about 84% being singletons. Trimming cost V 3 bases and J 4 bases, with 18 bases left between them. The CDR3 has 16 residues. Germline lookup yields CDR1 LNHDA and CDR2 SQIVND (reference sequence). Sequenced material: PBMCs, taken before nivolumab (anti-PD-1) treatment. The chain is built from TRBV19 and TRBJ1-2, with D unclear. This TCR was recovered from a person aged 35 to 85 with oral cavity squamous cell carcinoma. CDR3 region: CASSIGLAAGAYGYTF. The CDR3 coding sequence is TGTGCCAGTAGTATTGGTTTGGCGGCTGGAGCCTATGGCTACACCTTC.